This T cell receptor beta chain was recorded in a study of blood T cell repertoires in COVID-19. Sequenced by immunoSEQ multiplex PCR; TCRdb stores in-frame clones only, minus some. The sample carries 210,000 or so clones, about four fifths recorded once. The TCR originated in a man aged 60 to 75 who had recovered from COVID-19. Sequencing input: PBMCs or T cells enriched from blood (not recorded which).

The CDR3: CASSGALTTGLGNGYTF. CDR3 nucleotide sequence: TGTGCCAGCAGTGGAGCCCTGACCACAGGTTTAGGGAATGGCTACACCTTC. V and J are TRBV2 and TRBJ1-2; possible D gene TRBD1, 5 bases. The ends were cut back, 4 bases at V and 6 bases at J, with 24 bases in the middle. Germline V gene data show CDR1 as SNHLY and CDR2 as FYNNEI. This CDR3 region has 17 residues.